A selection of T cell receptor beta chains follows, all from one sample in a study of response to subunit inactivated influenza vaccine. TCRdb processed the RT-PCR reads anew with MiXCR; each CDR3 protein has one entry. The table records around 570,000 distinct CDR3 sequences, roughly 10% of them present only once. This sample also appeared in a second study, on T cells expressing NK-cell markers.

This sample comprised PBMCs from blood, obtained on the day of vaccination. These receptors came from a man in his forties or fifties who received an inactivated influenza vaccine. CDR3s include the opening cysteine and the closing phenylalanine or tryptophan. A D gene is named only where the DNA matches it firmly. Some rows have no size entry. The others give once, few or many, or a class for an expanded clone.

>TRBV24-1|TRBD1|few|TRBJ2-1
CATSDVGQGLNEQFF
TGTGCCACCAGTGACGTGGGACAGGGATTGAATGAGCAGTTCTTC
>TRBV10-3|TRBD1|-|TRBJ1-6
CAISDPGTGGRTYNSPLHF
TGTGCCATCAGTGACCCCGGGACAGGGGGCAGAACCTATAATTCACCCCTCCACTTT
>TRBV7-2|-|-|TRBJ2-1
CASSPMGPLDYGQFF
TGTGCCAGCAGCCCTATGGGACCCCTGGATTATGGGCAGTTCTTC
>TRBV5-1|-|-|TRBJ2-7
CASSGDIPSYEQYF
TGCGCCAGCAGCGGGGACATCCCCTCCTACGAGCAGTACTTC
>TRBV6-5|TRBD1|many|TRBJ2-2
CASSSRDSTNTGELFF
TGTGCCAGCAGTTCCCGGGACAGCACGAACACCGGGGAGCTGTTTTTT
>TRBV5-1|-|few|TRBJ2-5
CASSPVEYQETQYF
TGCGCCAGCAGTCCGGTTGAGTACCAAGAGACCCAGTACTTC
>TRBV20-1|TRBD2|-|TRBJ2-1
CSAPFFGLAGVEQFF
TGCAGTGCTCCCTTTTTTGGACTAGCGGGAGTTGAGCAGTTCTTC
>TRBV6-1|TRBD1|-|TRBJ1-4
CATDKGQGGEKLFF
TGTGCCACCGACAAAGGACAGGGGGGAGAAAAACTGTTTTTT
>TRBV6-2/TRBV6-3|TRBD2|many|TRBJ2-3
CASSYSNLAGTTTDTQYF
TGTGCCAGCAGTTACTCGAACCTAGCGGGAACAACCACAGATACGCAGTATTTT
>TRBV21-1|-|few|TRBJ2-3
CASSKFSGGATLAWDTQYF
TGTGCCAGCAGCAAATTTTCAGGGGGGGCCACGCTAGCGTGGGATACGCAGTATTTT
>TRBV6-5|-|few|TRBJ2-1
CASSPRGGVSHWEQFF
TGTGCCAGCAGTCCTCGAGGTGGGGTTTCTCACTGGGAGCAGTTCTTC
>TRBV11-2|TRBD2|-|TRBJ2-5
CASSQAVSGAPTQETQYF
TGTGCCAGCAGCCAAGCAGTTAGCGGGGCACCCACCCAAGAGACCCAGTACTTC
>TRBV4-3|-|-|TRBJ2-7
CASSQDRAETYEQYF
TGCGCCAGCAGCCAAGATCGAGCGGAAACCTACGAGCAGTACTTC
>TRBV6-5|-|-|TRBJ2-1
CASSYRKGWNEQFF
TGTGCCAGCAGTTACCGAAAGGGGTGGAATGAGCAGTTCTTC
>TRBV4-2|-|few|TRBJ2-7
CASSSTEGYEQYF
TGTGCCAGCAGCTCAACAGAGGGCTACGAGCAGTACTTC
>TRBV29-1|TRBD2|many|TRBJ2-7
CSVEDRVLAGNYEQYF
TGCAGCGTTGAAGATCGGGTACTAGCGGGAAACTACGAGCAGTACTTC